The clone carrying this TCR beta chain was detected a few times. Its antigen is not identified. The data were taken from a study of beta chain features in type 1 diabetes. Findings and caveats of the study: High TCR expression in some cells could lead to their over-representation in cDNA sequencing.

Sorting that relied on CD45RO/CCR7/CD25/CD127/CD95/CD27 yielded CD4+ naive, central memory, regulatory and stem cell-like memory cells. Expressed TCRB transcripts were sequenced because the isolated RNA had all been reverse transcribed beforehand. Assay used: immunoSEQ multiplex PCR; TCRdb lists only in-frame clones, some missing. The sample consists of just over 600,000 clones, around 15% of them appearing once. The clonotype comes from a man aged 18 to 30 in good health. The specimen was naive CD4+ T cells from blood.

The CDR3, as DNA: TGTGCCAGCAGCGTAAGCCCCAGGGGCAGCGGCACAGATACGCAGTATTTT. Amino acids: CASSVSPRGSGTDTQYF. The chain has TRBV9 and TRBJ2-3, with D perhaps TRBD1 (6 bases). Germline V lookup: CDR1 SGDLS, CDR2 YYNGEE. This CDR3 has 17 residues. The germline V and J ends were trimmed by 1 base and 1 base, with 16 bases remaining between them.